This T cell receptor beta chain derives from a study of cytomegalovirus exposure and HLA in healthy donors. Overall study context: A later analysis reported the same platform for the 110 or so validation repertoires and the roughly 700 first-cohort repertoires. General study results and limits: Reports credit the classifier with highly specific, highly sensitive diagnosis of cytomegalovirus status. It was confirmed in vitro that a few of the CMV-associated chains were specific for CMV antigens.

Assay used: immunoSEQ multiplex PCR; TCRdb lists only in-frame clones, some missing. Found here are tens of thousands of clones, about 92% of them singletons; the top ten hold 0.65% to 0.7%. A remark on this clone: Its target is unknown.

This CDR3 has 12 residues. The germline gives CDR1 WSHSY, CDR2 SAAADI. Deletions cut 4 bases from V and 7 bases from J, with 10 bases between. The origin of this receptor is a man between 18 and 29 years old in good health and CMV-seronegative. V and J are TRBV10-2 and TRBJ1-1; no definite D call. Sequencing used PBMCs. The CDR3 reads CASSVAGSEAFF. Written as DNA, the CDR3 is TGCGCCAGCAGTGTAGCGGGGAGTGAAGCTTTCTTT.